One sample yielded the 28 T cell receptor beta chains listed below, sequenced in a study of response to subunit inactivated influenza vaccine. TCRdb ran MiXCR on the RT-PCR reads and lists one entry per CDR3 protein. The sample carries under 950,000 distinct CDR3 sequences, around 20% recorded once. The sample here was PBMCs from blood, taken roughly 5 days after vaccination. The source is a man in his fifties or sixties who received an inactivated influenza vaccine.

This clonotype was counted only a few times. This sequence joins TRBV7-2 and TRBJ2-6; D is ambiguous. The CDR3 is 15 residues long. CDR1 is SGHTA, CDR2 FQGNSA, per germline. Trimming took off 4 bases at V and 0 bases at J, with 7 bases between the two ends. CDR3 in DNA: TGTGCCAGCAGCTCCCAGGTCTCTGGGGCCAACGTCCTGACTTTC. This gives the protein CASSSQVSGANVLTF.

This clonotype was counted only a few times. The V and J genes are TRBV7-9 and TRBJ2-1, with no clear D. The CDR3 spans 12 residues. Per the germline V gene, CDR1 is SEHNR and CDR2 is FQNEAQ (reference sequence). V shed 2 bases and J shed 9 bases, with 8 bases lying between them. CDR3: CASSLQEFEQFF. The CDR3, as DNA: TGTGCCAGCAGCTTACAAGAATTTGAGCAGTTCTTC.

This clonotype has only a few counts. The chain carries TRBV6-5 and TRBJ1-1, with D perhaps TRBD1 (5 bases). The germline V gene encodes CDR1 MNHEY and CDR2 SVGAGI. This CDR3 region has 15 residues. V lost 2 bases and J 1 base, leaving 11 bases between the germline ends. The CDR3 sequence is CASSYGGRENTEAFF. The CDR3 DNA reads as TGTGCCAGCAGTTACGGAGGCAGGGAGAACACTGAAGCTTTCTTT.

V is TRBV6-2 or TRBV6-3 and J is TRBJ2-1, with D perhaps matching TRBD1 (5 bases). The CDR3 has 14 residues. The V end lost 2 bases, the J end lost 4 bases, and 9 bases lay between the germline ends. Germline CDR1 MNHEY, CDR2 SVGEGT. This chain's CDR3 is CASSYSREYNEQFF. The DNA for the CDR3 is TGTGCCAGCAGTTACAGCAGGGAATACAATGAGCAGTTCTTC.

On this clonotype: This could be a read error, since a much larger clone is one nucleotide away. The chain carries TRBV4-1 and TRBJ1-4; the D gene is possibly TRBD1 (6 bases). CDR1 MGHRA and CDR2 YSYEKL come from the germline V gene. The CDR3 loop spans 16 amino acids. CDR3 amino acids: CATSQGIGGAVEKLFF. In DNA, the CDR3 is TGCGCCACCAGCCAAGGCATCGGGGGGGCGGTTGAAAAACTGTTTTTT.

V gene TRBV6-2 or TRBV6-3 combines with J gene TRBJ2-7; D call uncertain. Germline V gene sequence: CDR1 MNHEY, CDR2 SVGEGT. The V and J ends lost 5 bases and 2 bases respectively, with 10 bases between them. The CDR3 extends over 13 amino acids. The CDR3 loop reads CASSLPSPYEQYF. CDR3 DNA sequence: TGTGCCAGCAGTCTACCTTCCCCCTACGAGCAGTACTTC.

This clonotype was detected ten times or more. V gene TRBV28 combines with J gene TRBJ2-6, with D possibly being TRBD1 or TRBD2 (5 bases each). Germline assignment: CDR1 MDHEN and CDR2 SYDVKM. V was pared by 6 bases and J by 6 bases, with 9 bases between. The CDR3 has 13 residues. As DNA, the CDR3 is TGTGCCAGCAGATACGGGACGGCCAACGTCCTGACTTTC. Amino acid sequence: CASRYGTANVLTF.

There are many counts of this clonotype. The chain carries TRBV5-1 and TRBJ2-3; D gene ambiguous. Germline V gives CDR1 SGHRS, CDR2 YFSETQ. The CDR3 has 13 amino acids. V dropped 0 bases and J dropped 4 bases, with 6 bases sitting between them. The CDR3 reads CASSLVSADTQYF. The CDR3 nucleotides are TGCGCCAGCAGCTTGGTGTCCGCAGATACGCAGTATTTT.

The table lists this clonotype with a few counts. The rearrangement links TRBV12-3 or TRBV12-4 to TRBJ2-2, with D possibly being TRBD1 (5 bases). This CDR3 is 13 amino acids long. V was trimmed by 5 bases and J by 5 bases, leaving 9 bases between them. DNA for the CDR3: TGTGCCAGCAGTAACCACAGGACCGGGGAGCTGTTTTTT. This translates into CASSNHRTGELFF.

This clonotype was seen more than once but under ten times. J is TRBJ2-7 and V is TRBV7-9, with TRBD1 identical over 8 bases. V shed 5 bases and J 5 bases; nucleotides not matched to a gene: 2. In germline, CDR1 is SEHNR, CDR2 FQNEAQ (reference sequence). The CDR3 spans 12 residues. This CDR3 is CASSTDRDEQYF. The CDR3 region has the DNA TGTGCCAGCAGCACGGACAGGGACGAGCAGTACTTC.

The chain employs TRBV5-1 and TRBJ2-5, with TRBD1 as a possible D gene (6 bases). The CDR3 spans 14 residues. Germline CDR1 SGHRS, CDR2 YFSETQ. The ends were cut back, 4 bases at V and 5 bases at J, with 15 bases in the middle. CDR3 sequence: CASSPHGQGETQYF. The CDR3 DNA is TGCGCCAGCAGCCCCCACGGTCAGGGGGAGACCCAGTACTTC.

This chain joins TRBV2 and TRBJ2-5; the D call may be TRBD1 or TRBD2 (5 bases each). The CDR3 is made up of 12 amino acids. Per the germline V gene, CDR1 is SNHLY and CDR2 is FYNNEI. V gave up 5 bases and J gave up 9 bases, with 13 bases separating them. The chain's CDR3 is CASSPGMGAQYF. In DNA, the CDR3 is TGTGCCAGCAGTCCCGGGATGGGGGCCCAGTACTTC.

The rearrangement uses TRBV4-2 and TRBJ1-5; 7 nucleotides agree with TRBD1. Germline V lookup: CDR1 LGHNA, CDR2 YNFKEQ. CDR3 size: 14 residues. V was pared by 4 bases and J by 4 bases, with 4 bases of the junction left unmatched. This chain's CDR3 is CASSRATGNQPQHF. CDR3 nucleotides: TGTGCCAGCAGCCGGGCGACAGGGAATCAGCCCCAGCATTTT.

The V gene is TRBV6-5, the J gene TRBJ2-7; D unresolved. V was trimmed by 2 bases and J by 0 bases, leaving 11 bases between them. The CDR3 is 15 residues long. Germline loops: CDR1 MNHEY, CDR2 SVGAGI. CDR3 sequence: CASSYGATSSYEQYF. Written as DNA, the CDR3 is TGTGCCAGCAGTTACGGCGCCACCAGCTCCTACGAGCAGTACTTC.

The sample holds a few counts of this clonotype. This chain links TRBV29-1 with TRBJ2-7; 8 bases map to TRBD1. The CDR3 has 13 residues. The ends lost 4 bases at V and 3 bases at J; junction bases unmatched: 5. Per germline, CDR1 SQVTM and CDR2 ANQGSEA. The CDR3 region is CSVGEGTGYEQYF. CDR3 DNA: TGCAGCGTTGGGGAAGGGACAGGCTACGAGCAGTACTTC.

The rearrangement uses TRBV5-1 and TRBJ2-1; 10 bases match TRBD1. CDR3 length equals 15 residues. Germline V gene data show CDR1 as SGHRS and CDR2 as YFSETQ. V was pared by 1 base and J by 13 bases, with 11 bases of the junction left unmatched. The CDR3 is CASSLTGTGDLPQFF. DNA for the CDR3: TGCGCCAGCAGCTTGACCGGGACAGGGGACTTGCCCCAGTTCTTC.

This clonotype was counted between two and nine times. The chain recombines TRBV7-2 with TRBJ2-3; tentatively, D is TRBD2 (5 bases). Deletions cut 6 bases from V and 6 bases from J, with 19 bases between. The CDR3 length is 15 residues. Germline CDR1 is SGHTA and CDR2 is FQGNSA. CDR3 sequence: CASRPGLGRGDTQYF. The DNA for the CDR3 is TGTGCCAGCAGGCCGGGGTTAGGCCGTGGGGATACGCAGTATTTT.

The CDR3 here is CATSDLQGSGDTQYF. DNA of the CDR3: TGTGCCACCAGTGATTTGCAGGGGTCGGGAGATACGCAGTATTTT. This chain joins TRBV24-1 and TRBJ2-3; D is perhaps TRBD1 (6 bases). This CDR3 has 15 residues. The V and J ends lost 0 bases and 5 bases respectively, with 11 bases between them. CDR1 is KGHDR, CDR2 SFDVKD, per germline.

This clonotype was picked up many times. This chain connects TRBV20-1 to TRBJ2-7; D gene unclear. V was shortened by 6 bases and J by 3 bases, with 9 bases between the two germline ends. Germline V gene lookup returns CDR1 DFQATT and CDR2 SNEGSKA (reference sequence). The CDR3 sequence is 11 residues long. The CDR3 coding sequence is TGCAGTGCCCCAGATCGCTACGAGCAGTACTTC. Translating gives CSAPDRYEQYF.

Many counts were recorded for this clonotype. The rearrangement joins TRBV11-2 to TRBJ2-6; a possible D gene is TRBD1 (6 bases). V lost 4 bases to trimming and J lost 1 base, with 8 bases between them. CDR3 length equals 15 residues. CDR1 is SGHAT and CDR2 is FQNNGV in the germline V gene. CDR3 sequence (DNA): TGTGCCAGCAGCTCACAGGGTTCTGGGGCCAACGTCCTGACTTTC. Protein product: CASSSQGSGANVLTF.

This clonotype has only one observation. CDR3 bases: TGTGCCAGCAGCTTAGGGGACAGGGCTGGTCATCCCCAGCATTTT. As protein: CASSLGDRAGHPQHF. The J gene is TRBJ1-5, the V gene TRBV7-2; 9 bases map to TRBD1. CDR1 and CDR2 from the germline V gene are SGHTA and FQGNSA. The junction had 8 bases not matched to a gene; V was cut back by 1 base and J by 10 bases. The CDR3 consists of 15 residues.

This clonotype was recorded a few times. Just one base apart from a much larger clone, this may be a read error. The chain links TRBV28 to TRBJ2-5; D is possibly TRBD1 or TRBD2 (11 bases each). Between the trimmed V and J ends, which lost 2 bases and 2 bases, there was a span of 24 bases. The CDR3 has 19 residues. In germline, CDR1 is MDHEN, CDR2 SYDVKM. The CDR3 nucleotides are TGTGCCAGCAGTTTAGGAGCGACTAGCGGGACAGGGGGACAAGAGACCCAGTACTTC. Its translation: CASSLGATSGTGGQETQYF.

This chain uses TRBV7-2 with TRBJ2-1, with 7 bases that match TRBD2. Germline assignment: CDR1 SGHTA and CDR2 FQGNSA. The CDR3 has 14 residues. V shed 4 bases, J shed 7 bases, and the junction held 7 bases outside the gene matches. This CDR3 is CASSYVTSRNEQFF. In nucleotides, the CDR3 is TGTGCCAGCAGCTACGTGACTAGCCGGAATGAGCAGTTCTTC.

Comment on this clonotype: At one end, the junction sequence differs from germline, possibly due to a read error. This chain connects TRBV5-1 to TRBJ1-4; 9 positions match TRBD1. From germline, CDR1 is SGHRS and CDR2 YFSETQ. This CDR3 spans 17 amino acids. The CDR3 protein is CVSSNYGTGLLNEKLFF. CDR3 nucleotides: TGCGTCAGCAGCAATTACGGGACAGGGCTCCTCAATGAAAAACTGTTTTTT.

This chain links TRBV6-5 with TRBJ2-1, with a tentative D call TRBD2 (5 bases). CDR3 length: 15 amino acids. Germline V gives CDR1 MNHEY, CDR2 SVGAGI. The V and J ends lost 2 bases and 8 bases respectively, with 16 bases between them. The CDR3 bases are TGTGCCAGCAGTTACACGACAATAGCGTCGGATGAGCAGTTCTTC. As protein: CASSYTTIASDEQFF.

The chain couples TRBV28 to TRBJ2-2, with 10 bases aligning to TRBD1. CDR1 and CDR2 from the germline V gene are MDHEN and SYDVKM. The CDR3 length is 16 residues. J lost 3 bases, V lost 10 bases, and 11 bases had no gene match. The DNA for the CDR3 is TGTGCCACCCGGGGGTGGGACAGGGGACACACCGGGGAGCTGTTTTTT. It specifies CATRGWDRGHTGELFF.

This clonotype was counted a few times. In nucleotides, the CDR3 is TGTGCCAGCAGCTTGGTGCCTTACCAGGGGGATACGCAGTATTTT. This translates into CASSLVPYQGDTQYF. This chain joins TRBV5-6 and TRBJ2-3; possible D gene TRBD1, 6 bases. This CDR3 comprises 15 residues. Germline assignment: CDR1 SGHDT and CDR2 YYEEEE. V dropped 0 bases and J dropped 6 bases, with 14 bases sitting between them.

The chain links TRBV20-1 to TRBJ2-1, with 9 bases that match TRBD2. Germline CDR1 reads DFQATT; CDR2 reads SNEGSKA (reference sequence). Trimming cost V 3 bases and J 5 bases; bases outside gene matches: 8. The CDR3 has 15 amino acids. The CDR3 loop reads CSARGWTSENNEQFF. The CDR3 DNA is TGCAGTGCTAGGGGGTGGACTAGCGAGAACAATGAGCAGTTCTTC.